The subject of this entry is one T cell receptor beta chain. Its antigen is currently unknown. This sample is part of a study of cytomegalovirus exposure and HLA in healthy donors. Notes on the study in general: CMV antigen specificity of three CMV-associated chains was confirmed in vitro. The study flagged about 160 TCR beta chains as cytomegalovirus-associated.

The CDR3 is made up of 15 amino acids. V was pared by 1 base and J by 5 bases, with 15 bases between. CDR1 and CDR2 from the germline V gene are SGHRS and YFSETQ. Generated by immunoSEQ multiplex PCR, the TCRdb table keeps only in-frame clones and is missing some. The sample lists about 150,000 clones; more than 70% were seen once. This chain connects TRBV5-1 to TRBJ2-5; tentative D call: TRBD2 (5 bases). The sequencing sample was made of PBMCs. The sequence came from a human donor in good health. The CDR3 DNA reads TGCGCCAGCAGCTTGCGGGGAAGCGATTCGGAGACCCAGTACTTC. It is translated as CASSLRGSDSETQYF. Based on the CDR3 plus reference TRBV5-1 and TRBJ2-5, the full variable domain is KAGVTQTPRYLIKTRGQQVTLSCSPISGHRSVSWYQQTPGQGLQFLFEYFSETQRNKGNFPGRFSGRQFSNSRSEMNVSTLELGDSALYLCASSLRGSDSETQYFGPGTRLLVL.